A single sample is the source of the 29 T cell receptor beta chains below, sequenced in a study of cytomegalovirus exposure and HLA in healthy donors. Both 60 Vbeta primers and 13 Jbeta primers went into the PCR. Here immunoSEQ multiplex PCR was the method, and the copy in TCRdb shows in-frame clones only, minus some. Of under 200,000 clones listed, approximately 11% were seen once; the top ten hold approximately 8.3%. The sequenced material came from PBMCs. All receptors derive from a man aged 50 to 59 in good health and CMV-seropositive.

V and J are TRBV6-6 and TRBJ1-3, with D perhaps TRBD1 (6 bases). Germline CDR1 reads MNHNY; CDR2 reads SVGAGI (reference sequence). The CDR3 extends over 15 amino acids. V was cut by 5 bases and J by 1 base, with 12 bases left in between. This CDR3 reads CASSSVDRSGNTIYF. The CDR3, as DNA: TGTGCCAGCAGTAGCGTGGACAGATCTGGAAACACCATATATTTT.

J is TRBJ1-2 and V is TRBV7-9, with D unclear. The V end was cut by 1 base, the J end by 7 bases, with 10 bases between. Germline V gives CDR1 SEHNR, CDR2 FQNEAQ (reference sequence). This CDR3 comprises 13 residues. CDR3 DNA sequence: TGTGCCAGCAGCTTAGAGAGCGCTCCTGGCTACACCTTC. It codes for CASSLESAPGYTF. Full variable domain (rest looked up from reference TRBV7-9 and TRBJ1-2): DTGVSQNPRHKITKRGQNVTFRCDPISEHNRLYWYRQTLGQGPEFLTYFQNEAQLEKSRLLSDRFSAERPKGSFSTLEIQRTEQGDSAMYLCASSLESAPGYTFGSGTRLTVV.

This clone was seen more than once but under ten times. The DNA for the CDR3 is TGTGCCTGGAGGCCGGACAGCTCTGGAAACACCATATATTTT. Amino acid sequence: CAWRPDSSGNTIYF. The chain carries TRBV30 and TRBJ1-3; maybe TRBD1 (6 bases). V shed 3 bases and J shed 0 bases, with 9 bases lying between them. CDR1 GTSNPN and CDR2 SVGIG come from the germline V gene (reference sequence). This CDR3 region has 14 residues.

This clone was recorded at least ten times. The rearrangement links TRBV6-5 to TRBJ2-2; possible D gene TRBD2, 6 bases. Germline CDR1 MNHEY, CDR2 SVGAGI. The V and J ends lost 3 bases and 4 bases respectively, with 9 bases between them. The CDR3 has 14 amino acids. CDR3 sequence: CASSYWGLTGELFF. The DNA of the CDR3 is TGTGCCAGCAGTTATTGGGGACTCACCGGGGAGCTGTTTTTT.

This rearrangement joins TRBV5-8 to TRBJ1-5; D may be TRBD1 (5 bases). Germline V gives CDR1 SGHTS, CDR2 YDEGEE. The CDR3 sequence is 13 residues long. V was pared by 7 bases and J by 2 bases, with 10 bases between. CDR3 loop: CASGRGGNQPQHF. The CDR3 coding sequence is TGTGCCAGCGGGAGGGGTGGCAATCAGCCCCAGCATTTT.

The table lists this clone with a few counts. V is TRBV9 and J is TRBJ2-2; 7 bases map to TRBD1. The CDR3 spans 15 residues. The V and J ends lost 5 bases and 0 bases, in that order; junction bases with no gene match: 4. The germline V gene encodes CDR1 SGDLS and CDR2 YYNGEE. The CDR3 loop reads CASRTGQSNTGELFF. The CDR3 DNA reads as TGTGCCAGCAGAACGGGACAGTCGAACACCGGGGAGCTGTTTTTT.

The rearrangement joins TRBV15 to TRBJ2-5; 11 nucleotides agree with TRBD2. The germline V gene has CDR1 LNHNV and CDR2 YYDKDF (reference sequence). This CDR3 is 17 amino acids long. With 5 bases clipped from V and 1 base from J, the junction kept 9 bases outside the gene matches. The CDR3 sequence: CATSPTRLAGGQETQYF. Written as DNA, the CDR3 is TGTGCCACCAGCCCAACGCGGCTAGCGGGGGGCCAAGAGACCCAGTACTTC.

This chain connects TRBV7-6 to TRBJ2-6; no clear D gene. The CDR3 runs 16 residues. CDR1 is SGHVS and CDR2 is FNYEAQ in the germline V gene. V was clipped by 4 bases and J by 0 bases, with 10 bases between them. The CDR3 coding sequence is TGTGCCAGCAGCTCACTCAGGTTCTCTGGGGCCAACGTCCTGACTTTC. Its protein is CASSSLRFSGANVLTF.

The CDR3 DNA is TGTGCCAGCAGCTACCAACCGCGGGGGAGAGAGGAGCTGTTTTTT. It specifies CASSYQPRGREELFF. The chain carries TRBV11-2 and TRBJ2-2; TRBD2 agrees at 7 bases. The CDR3 consists of 15 residues. Germline V gives CDR1 SGHAT, CDR2 FQNNGV. Unmatched junction bases numbered 12, after V lost 4 bases and J lost 10 bases.

The rearrangement uses TRBV2 and TRBJ2-1, with 8 bases lining up with TRBD2. The germline V gene has CDR1 SNHLY and CDR2 FYNNEI. Trimming at V came to 6 bases and at J to 4 bases, leaving 5 bases not matched to a gene. The CDR3 has 14 amino acids. The chain's CDR3 is CASRTAGAYNEQFF. The DNA of the CDR3 is TGTGCCAGCAGGACAGCGGGGGCTTACAATGAGCAGTTCTTC.

This clone was found a few times. The chain links TRBV4-2 to TRBJ1-1; 9 nucleotides match TRBD1. CDR3 length: 17 residues. After removal of 0 bases from V and 6 bases from J, the junction contained 11 bases not matched to a gene. Germline V gene sequence: CDR1 LGHNA, CDR2 YNFKEQ. CDR3 amino acids: CASSQEILDRGKAEAFF. The CDR3 region has the DNA TGTGCCAGCAGCCAAGAGATCCTCGACAGGGGGAAGGCTGAAGCTTTCTTT.

This clone was counted between two and nine times. V usage is TRBV9 and J usage is TRBJ2-7, with a possible D match to TRBD2 (6 bases). The V end was cut by 0 bases, the J end by 7 bases, with 20 bases between. CDR1 and CDR2 from the germline V gene are SGDLS and YYNGEE. The CDR3 sequence is 16 residues long. The CDR3 sequence is CASSVGPRPLAREQYF. The CDR3 bases are TGTGCCAGCAGCGTAGGCCCGAGGCCCCTAGCGAGGGAGCAGTACTTC.

This clone was recorded a few times. The chain links TRBV5-5 to TRBJ1-3, with a weak D call TRBD1 (6 bases). The CDR3 consists of 15 residues. Germline CDR1 SGHKS, CDR2 YYEKEE (reference sequence). V shed 0 bases and J shed 3 bases, with 10 bases lying between them. This CDR3 reads CASSLDRVFGNTIYF. In DNA form, the CDR3 reads TGTGCCAGCAGCTTGGACAGGGTATTTGGAAACACCATATATTTT.

This clone showed up just a few times. The chain links TRBV9 to TRBJ2-2; weak D call: TRBD2 (5 bases). The CDR3 totals 14 residues. Germline V gene sequence: CDR1 SGDLS, CDR2 YYNGEE. Trimming stripped 3 bases from V and 1 base from J, with 7 bases between. The chain's CDR3 is CASSAAGNTGELFF. The DNA of the CDR3 is TGTGCCAGCAGCGCCGCGGGGAACACCGGGGAGCTGTTTTTT.

This clone was seen a few times. The chain uses TRBV11-2 and TRBJ1-1, with D possibly being TRBD1 (5 bases). V lost 3 bases and J lost 4, with 12 bases in between. This CDR3 comprises 14 residues. CDR1 and CDR2 from the germline V gene are SGHAT and FQNNGV. CDR3 region: CASSFGGGGTEAFF. The DNA of the CDR3 is TGTGCCAGCAGCTTTGGGGGGGGAGGCACTGAAGCTTTCTTT.

In its sample, this clone was seen a few times. The chain has TRBV28 and TRBJ1-2; TRBD1 aligns across 9 bases. The J segment lost 8 bases and the V segment lost 3 bases, leaving 13 bases of the junction unmatched. The CDR3 extends over 16 amino acids. Per germline, CDR1 MDHEN and CDR2 SYDVKM. The CDR3 DNA follows: TGTGCCAGCAGTTTCCCAATACAGGGGGCAATTGGGGGCTACACCTTC. It specifies CASSFPIQGAIGGYTF.

This clone was seen a handful of times. CDR3 in DNA: TGTGCCACCAGCAGAGATCGAGGCACCGGGGAGCTGTTTTTT. Translated, it gives CATSRDRGTGELFF. The chain combines TRBV15 with TRBJ2-2; no firm D call. The germline gives CDR1 LNHNV, CDR2 YYDKDF (reference sequence). This CDR3 is 14 amino acids long. V lost 0 bases, J lost 4 bases, and 6 bases lay in between.

This clone was observed a few times. The gene calls are TRBV4-3 and TRBJ1-4; possible D gene TRBD1, 6 bases. The ends were cut back, 1 base at V and 2 bases at J, with 14 bases in the middle. CDR1 LGHNA and CDR2 YSLEER come from the germline V gene. This CDR3 is 17 amino acids long. This CDR3 is CASSQGGTSATNEKLFF. The CDR3 DNA sequence: TGCGCCAGCAGCCAAGGTGGGACAAGTGCGACTAATGAAAAACTGTTTTTT.

This clone was recorded a few times. This chain connects TRBV6-5 to TRBJ2-3; TRBD2 agrees at 7 bases. This CDR3 comprises 14 residues. V dropped 2 bases and J dropped 10; count of bases not matched to a gene: 9. The V gene's germline CDR1 is MNHEY and CDR2 SVGAGI. The CDR3 DNA reads as TGTGCCAGCAGTTACGGGACTACTAGCGTCCCGCAGTATTTT. Encoded protein: CASSYGTTSVPQYF.

This clone was counted a few times. The V call is TRBV5-4, the J call TRBJ2-5; D is possibly TRBD2 (6 bases). Germline loops: CDR1 SGHNT, CDR2 YYREEE (reference sequence). This CDR3 contains 14 residues. The V end was cut by 2 bases, the J end by 1 base, with 9 bases between. DNA of the CDR3: TGTGCCAGCAGCTTCGGAGGGGCCCAAGAGACCCAGTACTTC. Protein: CASSFGGAQETQYF. The whole variable domain, remainder taken from reference TRBV5-4 and TRBJ2-5, is ETGVTQSPTHLIKTRGQQVTLRCSSQSGHNTVSWYQQALGQGPQFIFQYYREEENGRGNFPPRFSGLQFPNYSSELNVNALELDDSALYLCASSFGGAQETQYFGPGTRLLVL.

This clone was seen more than once but under ten times. The rearrangement joins TRBV6-6 to TRBJ2-6; D unresolved. V was cut by 5 bases and J by 4 bases, with 15 bases left in between. The CDR3 is made up of 16 amino acids. CDR1 MNHNY and CDR2 SVGAGI come from the germline V gene (reference sequence). DNA for the CDR3: TGTGCCAGCAGTCCTATAACCCCTCCGGGGGCCAACGTCCTGACTTTC. Its protein product is CASSPITPPGANVLTF.

This clone was counted a few times. CDR3 DNA: TGTGCCAGTAGTCAGGGGAACACCCACCGGACTAATGAAAAACTGTTTTTT. Its translation: CASSQGNTHRTNEKLFF. The genes are TRBV19 and TRBJ1-4, with a tentative D call TRBD1 (6 bases). The CDR3 consists of 17 residues. V lost 5 bases and J lost 2, with 18 bases in between. Germline-derived CDR1 and CDR2 are LNHDA and SQIVND (reference sequence). The variable domain in full, completed from reference TRBV19 and TRBJ1-4, reads DGGITQSPKYLFRKEGQNVTLSCEQNLNHDAMYWYRQDPGQGLRLIYYSQIVNDFQKGDIAEGYSVSREKKESFPLTVTSAQKNPTAFYLCASSQGNTHRTNEKLFFGSGTQLSVL.

V and J are TRBV7-9 and TRBJ2-6, with TRBD2 identical over 7 bases. The CDR3 covers 16 residues. Germline V CDR1 and CDR2: SEHNR, FQNEAQ (reference sequence). Trimming removed 5 bases from V and 4 bases from J; junction bases left unmatched: 8. CDR3 in DNA: TGTGCCAGCAGCCGCAGGGAGGGTTTGGGGGCCAACGTCCTGACTTTC. The encoded protein is CASSRREGLGANVLTF.

This sequence joins TRBV4-3 and TRBJ2-7, with TRBD1 matching over 10 bases. The trim removed 4 bases at V and 3 bases at J, leaving 3 bases unmatched. The germline gives CDR1 LGHNA, CDR2 YSLEER. The CDR3 totals 14 residues. The CDR3, as DNA: TGCGCCAGCAGCCCGGGACAGGGGAACTACGAGCAGTACTTC. Protein sequence: CASSPGQGNYEQYF.

The chain couples TRBV9 to TRBJ2-5; a possible D gene is TRBD2 (5 bases). CDR3 length equals 15 residues. The V end lost 0 bases, the J end lost 4 bases, and 13 bases lay between the germline ends. In germline, CDR1 is SGDLS, CDR2 YYNGEE. The CDR3 nucleotides read TGTGCCAGCAGCGTAGAGGGCGGGCTGGGAGAGACCCAGTACTTC. Protein product: CASSVEGGLGETQYF.

This clone was counted a few times. The CDR3 DNA reads as TGTGCCAGCAGTTACTCGAGCCCTAATGAAAAACTGTTTTTT. Its translation: CASSYSSPNEKLFF. The rearrangement uses TRBV6-5 and TRBJ1-4, with D unclear. The germline V gene encodes CDR1 MNHEY and CDR2 SVGAGI. The CDR3 is 14 residues long. Trimming shortened V by 0 bases and J by 3 bases, and 5 bases separated the two germline ends.

This clone was seen a few times. The chain links TRBV7-3 to TRBJ2-6, with D hard to call. Germline CDR1 reads SGHTA; CDR2 reads FQGTGA. The CDR3 is 14 amino acids. V lost 4 bases, J lost 0 bases, and 4 bases lay in between. CDR3 bases: TGTGCCAGCAGCTCTATCTCTGGGGCCAACGTCCTGACTTTC. Translated: CASSSISGANVLTF.

This clone was picked up a small number of times. The rearrangement joins TRBV2 to TRBJ2-7; 11 bases agree with TRBD2. The junction had 8 bases not matched to a gene; V was cut back by 4 bases and J by 0 bases. Germline V gene sequence: CDR1 SNHLY, CDR2 FYNNEI. The CDR3 extends over 17 amino acids. CDR3 loop: CASSARLAGGSSYEQYV. CDR3 DNA: TGTGCCAGCAGTGCTCGCCTAGCGGGGGGCAGCTCCTACGAGCAGTACGTC.

This chain uses TRBV19 with TRBJ1-5, with D maybe TRBD1 (6 bases). The germline V gene encodes CDR1 LNHDA and CDR2 SQIVND (reference sequence). Between the trimmed V and J ends, which lost 5 bases and 7 bases, there was a span of 12 bases. This CDR3 region has 13 residues. CDR3 coding DNA: TGTGCCAGTAGTCCCAACAGGGACCAGCCCCAGCATTTT. Protein sequence: CASSPNRDQPQHF.